These 10 T cell receptor beta chains originate from one sample sequenced in a study of OX40 agonist ivuxolimab in advanced cancers. Profiling relied on immunoSEQ multiplex PCR, and the TCRdb table lists in-frame clones only, not all of them. The sample yields approximately 76,000 clones, around 85% seen once. The sample here was CD4+ or CD8+ T cells sorted from blood, taken in a trial of the OX40 agonist ivuxolimab. These receptor sequences come from an adult with an advanced solid tumor such as melanoma, head and neck, liver or kidney cancer.

The V call is TRBV1, the J call TRBJ2-2; the D call of TRBD2 is as the table states it, not checked on the DNA. TRBV1 corresponds to a pseudogene. The CDR3 is 16 amino acids. CDR3 region: CTSSQPPTSNTGELFF. CDR3 DNA: TGCACCAGCAGCCAACCCCCCACTAGCAACACCGGGGAGCTGTTTTTT.

This chain connects TRBV4-2 to TRBJ1-3; D ambiguous. CDR1 is LGHNA and CDR2 is YNFKEQ in the germline V gene. The CDR3 covers 12 residues. V was pared by 6 bases and J by 4 bases, with 7 bases between. The CDR3 bases are TGTGCCAGCAGGCGGCGGGGAAACACCATATATTTT. Amino acid sequence: CASRRRGNTIYF.

This clone was detected once. This chain uses TRBV7-2 with TRBJ2-3; D is undetermined. This CDR3 region has 14 residues. The germline gives CDR1 SGHTA, CDR2 FQGNSA. The V gene lost 6 bases and the J gene lost 5 bases, with 15 bases spanning the gap. The CDR3 spells CASSPRFVQDTQYF. As DNA, the CDR3 is TGTGCCAGCAGTCCACGGTTCGTCCAAGATACGCAGTATTTT.

The chain couples TRBV5-1 to TRBJ2-3; maybe TRBD2 (6 bases). CDR3 length: 14 residues. Germline V gives CDR1 SGHRS, CDR2 YFSETQ. V shed 2 bases and J shed 1 base, with 8 bases lying between them. In nucleotides, the CDR3 is TGCGCCAGCAGCTTCAGGGAGGGCACAGATACGCAGTATTTT. Translation: CASSFREGTDTQYF.

The V call is TRBV11-2, the J call TRBJ2-3, with 8 bases identical to TRBD2. J lost 5 bases, V lost 5 bases, and 9 bases had no gene match. CDR3 length: 15 amino acids. Germline CDR1 SGHAT, CDR2 FQNNGV. The CDR3 nucleotides are TGTGCCAGCAGCGCTTTTGCGGGGGGCGAAGATACGCAGTATTTT. Translated: CASSAFAGGEDTQYF.

The J gene is TRBJ2-7, the V gene TRBV29-1, with D possibly matching TRBD1 (7 bases). CDR3 size: 15 residues. V lost 5 bases, J lost 6 bases, and 23 bases lay in between. Germline V lookup: CDR1 SQVTM, CDR2 ANQGSEA. The DNA for the CDR3 is TGCAGCGTTCCGACCCCCCCCGGACAGGAGGGCGAGCAGTACTTC. Its protein is CSVPTPPGQEGEQYF.

This chain connects TRBV6-1 to TRBJ1-1; D is possibly TRBD1 (6 bases). Germline V CDR1 and CDR2: MNHNS, SASEGT. Trimming shortened V by 8 bases and J by 6 bases, and 10 bases separated the two germline ends. This CDR3 has 11 residues. CDR3: CASWGRAEAFF. CDR3 DNA sequence: TGTGCCAGCTGGGGGCGCGCTGAAGCTTTCTTT.

The V and J genes are TRBV5-1 and TRBJ2-5; TRBD2 aligns across 11 bases. V dropped 0 bases and J dropped 5; count of bases not matched to a gene: 6. Germline lookup yields CDR1 SGHRS and CDR2 YFSETQ. This CDR3 comprises 16 residues. In nucleotides, the CDR3 is TGCGCCAGCAGCTTGGAAACTAGCGGGGGAGGGGAGACCCAGTACTTC. Translated, it gives CASSLETSGGGETQYF.

This chain uses TRBV12-5 with TRBJ1-2; D remains unclear. The CDR3 consists of 16 residues. CDR1 is LGHNT, CDR2 FRNRAP, per germline. With 9 bases removed from V and 4 bases from J, the gap between germline ends came to 24 bases. CDR3 in amino acids: CASMDRSGRKGYGYTF. CDR3 coding DNA: TGTGCTAGCATGGACCGTAGCGGAAGAAAAGGCTATGGCTACACCTTC.

The chain uses TRBV7-2 and TRBJ1-1; no definite D call. CDR3 length: 13 residues. Trimming removed 5 bases from V and 10 bases from J, with 17 bases in between. Germline V gene lookup returns CDR1 SGHTA and CDR2 FQGNSA. CDR3 nucleotides: TGTGCCAGCAGCCTCCCCTCCCTGTTAGGAGCTTTCTTT. Protein sequence: CASSLPSLLGAFF. The whole variable domain, remainder taken from reference TRBV7-2 and TRBJ1-1, is GAGVSQSPSNKVTEKGKDVELRCDPISGHTALYWYRQSLGQGLEFLIYFQGNSAPDKSGLPSDRFSAERTGGSVSTLTIQRTQQEDSAVYLCASSLPSLLGAFFGQGTRLTVV.